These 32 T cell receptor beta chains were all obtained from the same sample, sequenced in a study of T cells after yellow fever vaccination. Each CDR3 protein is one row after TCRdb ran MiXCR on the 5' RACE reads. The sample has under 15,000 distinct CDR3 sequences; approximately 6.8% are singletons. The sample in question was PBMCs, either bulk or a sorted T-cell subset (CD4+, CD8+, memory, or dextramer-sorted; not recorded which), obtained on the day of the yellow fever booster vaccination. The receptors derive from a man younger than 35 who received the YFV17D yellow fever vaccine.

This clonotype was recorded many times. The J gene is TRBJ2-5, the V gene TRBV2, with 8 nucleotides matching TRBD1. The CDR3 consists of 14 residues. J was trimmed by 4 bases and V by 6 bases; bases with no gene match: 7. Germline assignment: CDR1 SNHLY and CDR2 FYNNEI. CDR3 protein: CASRTGTGGETQYF. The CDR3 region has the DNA TGTGCCAGCAGGACCGGGACAGGAGGAGAGACCCAGTACTTC.

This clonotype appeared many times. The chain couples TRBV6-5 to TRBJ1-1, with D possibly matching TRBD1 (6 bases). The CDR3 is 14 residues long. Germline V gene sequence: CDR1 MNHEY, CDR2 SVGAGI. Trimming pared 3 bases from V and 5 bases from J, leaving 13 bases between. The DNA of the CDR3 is TGTGCCAGCAGTTATCGGCAGGGGAGGACTGAAGCTTTCTTT. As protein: CASSYRQGRTEAFF.

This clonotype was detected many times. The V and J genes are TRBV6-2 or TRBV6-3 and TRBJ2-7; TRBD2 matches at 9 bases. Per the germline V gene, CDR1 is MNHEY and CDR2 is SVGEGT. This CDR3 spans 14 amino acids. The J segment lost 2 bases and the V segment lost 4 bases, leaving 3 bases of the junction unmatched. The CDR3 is CASSSAGGTYEQYF. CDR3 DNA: TGTGCCAGCAGTTCCGCGGGGGGGACCTACGAGCAGTACTTC.

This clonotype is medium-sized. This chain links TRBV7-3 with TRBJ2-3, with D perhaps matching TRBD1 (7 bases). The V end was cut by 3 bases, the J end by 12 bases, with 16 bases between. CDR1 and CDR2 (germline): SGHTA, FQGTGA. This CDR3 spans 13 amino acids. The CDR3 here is CASSFTQGGDQYF. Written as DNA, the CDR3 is TGTGCCAGCAGCTTCACGCAGGGGGGAGATCAGTATTTT.

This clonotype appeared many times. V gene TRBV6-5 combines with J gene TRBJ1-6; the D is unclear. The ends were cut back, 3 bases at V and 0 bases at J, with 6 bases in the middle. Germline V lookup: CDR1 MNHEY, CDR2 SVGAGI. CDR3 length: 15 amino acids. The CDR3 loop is CASSYAGSYNSPLHF. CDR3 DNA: TGTGCCAGCAGTTATGCTGGCTCCTATAATTCACCCCTCCACTTT.

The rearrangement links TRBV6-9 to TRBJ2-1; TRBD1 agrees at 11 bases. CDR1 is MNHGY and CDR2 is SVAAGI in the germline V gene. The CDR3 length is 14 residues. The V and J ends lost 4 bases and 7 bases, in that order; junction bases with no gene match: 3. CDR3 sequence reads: CASSSGQGVNEQFF. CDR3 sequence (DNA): TGTGCCAGCAGTTCGGGACAGGGGGTTAATGAGCAGTTCTTC.

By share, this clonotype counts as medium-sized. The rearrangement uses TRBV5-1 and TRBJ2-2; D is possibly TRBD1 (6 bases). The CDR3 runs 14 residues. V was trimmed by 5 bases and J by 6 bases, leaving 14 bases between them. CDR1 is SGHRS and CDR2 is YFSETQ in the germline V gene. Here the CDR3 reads CASRAGASPGELFF. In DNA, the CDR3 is TGCGCCAGCAGGGCAGGGGCCTCGCCCGGGGAGCTGTTTTTT.

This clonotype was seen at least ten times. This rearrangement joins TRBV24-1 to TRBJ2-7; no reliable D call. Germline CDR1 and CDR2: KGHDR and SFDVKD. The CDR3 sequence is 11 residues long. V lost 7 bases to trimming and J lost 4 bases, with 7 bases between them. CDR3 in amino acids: CATRLGYEQYV. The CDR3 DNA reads TGTGCCACCAGGTTGGGTTACGAGCAGTACGTC.

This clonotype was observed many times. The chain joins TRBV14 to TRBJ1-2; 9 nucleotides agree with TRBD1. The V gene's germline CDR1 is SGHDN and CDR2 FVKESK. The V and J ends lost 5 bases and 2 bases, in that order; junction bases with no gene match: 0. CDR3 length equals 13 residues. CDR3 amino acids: CASSGTGNYGYTF. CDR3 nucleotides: TGTGCCAGCAGCGGGACAGGGAACTATGGCTACACCTTC.

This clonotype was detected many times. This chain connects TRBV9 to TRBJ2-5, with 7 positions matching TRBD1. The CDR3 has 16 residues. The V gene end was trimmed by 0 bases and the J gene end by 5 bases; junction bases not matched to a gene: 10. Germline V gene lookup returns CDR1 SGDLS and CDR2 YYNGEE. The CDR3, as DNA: TGTGCCAGCAGCGTAGATGTGGACAGGCCTAGGGAGACCCAGTACTTC. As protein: CASSVDVDRPRETQYF.

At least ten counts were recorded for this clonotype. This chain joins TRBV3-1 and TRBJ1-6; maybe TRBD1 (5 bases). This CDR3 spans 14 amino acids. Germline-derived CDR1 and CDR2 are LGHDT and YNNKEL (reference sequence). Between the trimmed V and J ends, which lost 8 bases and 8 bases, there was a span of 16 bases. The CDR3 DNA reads TGTGCCAGCGGACCGACAGACGGCGATTCACCCCTCCACTTT. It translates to CASGPTDGDSPLHF.

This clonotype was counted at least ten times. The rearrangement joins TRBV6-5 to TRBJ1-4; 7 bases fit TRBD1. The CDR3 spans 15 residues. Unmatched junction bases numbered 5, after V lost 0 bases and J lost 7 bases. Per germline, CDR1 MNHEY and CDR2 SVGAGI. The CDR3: CASSYSGAGGEKLFF. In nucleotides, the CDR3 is TGTGCCAGCAGTTACTCGGGGGCAGGGGGTGAAAAACTGTTTTTT.

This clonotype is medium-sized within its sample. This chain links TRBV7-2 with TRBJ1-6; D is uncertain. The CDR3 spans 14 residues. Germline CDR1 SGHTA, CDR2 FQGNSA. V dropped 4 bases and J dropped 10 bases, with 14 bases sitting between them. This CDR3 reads CASSSAYGRSPLHF. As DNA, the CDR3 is TGTGCCAGCAGCTCAGCCTACGGCCGATCACCCCTCCACTTT.

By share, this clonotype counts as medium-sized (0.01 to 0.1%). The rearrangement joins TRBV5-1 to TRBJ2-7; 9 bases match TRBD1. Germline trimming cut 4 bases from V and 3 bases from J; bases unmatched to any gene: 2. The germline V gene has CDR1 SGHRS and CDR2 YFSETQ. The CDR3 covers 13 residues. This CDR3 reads CASSMGQGYEQYF. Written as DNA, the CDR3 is TGCGCCAGCAGCATGGGACAGGGCTACGAGCAGTACTTC.

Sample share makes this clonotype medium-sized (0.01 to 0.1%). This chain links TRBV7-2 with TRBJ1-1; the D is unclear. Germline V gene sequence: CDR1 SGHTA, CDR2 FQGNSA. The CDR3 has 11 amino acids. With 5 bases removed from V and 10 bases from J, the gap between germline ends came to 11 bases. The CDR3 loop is CASSLLRVAFF. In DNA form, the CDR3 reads TGTGCCAGCAGCCTACTACGGGTAGCTTTCTTT.

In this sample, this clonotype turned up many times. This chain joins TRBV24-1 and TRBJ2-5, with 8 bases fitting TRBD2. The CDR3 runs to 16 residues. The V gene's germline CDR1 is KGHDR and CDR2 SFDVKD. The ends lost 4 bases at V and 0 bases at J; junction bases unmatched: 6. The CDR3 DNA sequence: TGTGCCACCAGTGAGGGGTTACTAGCGGACCAAGAGACCCAGTACTTC. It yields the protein CATSEGLLADQETQYF.

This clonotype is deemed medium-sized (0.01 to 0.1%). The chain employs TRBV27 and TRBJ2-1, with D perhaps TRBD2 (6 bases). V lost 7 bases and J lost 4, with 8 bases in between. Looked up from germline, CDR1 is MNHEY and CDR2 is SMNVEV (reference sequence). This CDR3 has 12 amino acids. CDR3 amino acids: CASTGGYNEQFF. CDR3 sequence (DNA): TGTGCCAGCACCGGGGGATACAATGAGCAGTTCTTC.

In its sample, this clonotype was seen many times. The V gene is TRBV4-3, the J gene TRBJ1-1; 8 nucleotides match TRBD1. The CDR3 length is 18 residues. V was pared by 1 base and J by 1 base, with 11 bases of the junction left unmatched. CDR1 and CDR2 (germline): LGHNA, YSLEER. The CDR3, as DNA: TGCGCCAGCAGCCAAGCATACCCGTTGGACAGGGCGAACACTGAAGCTTTCTTT. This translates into CASSQAYPLDRANTEAFF.

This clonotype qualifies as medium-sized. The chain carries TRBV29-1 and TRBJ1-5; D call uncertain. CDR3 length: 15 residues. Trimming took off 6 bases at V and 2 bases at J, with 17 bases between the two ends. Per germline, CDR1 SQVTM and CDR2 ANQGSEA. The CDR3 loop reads CSVADGVLGNQPQHF. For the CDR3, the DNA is TGCAGCGTCGCCGATGGGGTCCTTGGCAATCAGCCCCAGCATTTT.

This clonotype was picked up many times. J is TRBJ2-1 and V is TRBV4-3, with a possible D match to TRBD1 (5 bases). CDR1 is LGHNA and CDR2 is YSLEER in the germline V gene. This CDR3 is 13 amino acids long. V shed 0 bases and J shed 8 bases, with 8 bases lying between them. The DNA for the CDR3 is TGCGCCAGCAGCCAAGATGCAGGGTATGAGCAGTTCTTC. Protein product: CASSQDAGYEQFF.

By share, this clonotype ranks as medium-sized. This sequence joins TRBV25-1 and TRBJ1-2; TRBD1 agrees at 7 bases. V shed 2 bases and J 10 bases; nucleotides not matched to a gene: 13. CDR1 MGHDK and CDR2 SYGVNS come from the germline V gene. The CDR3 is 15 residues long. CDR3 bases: TGTGCCAGCAGTGAAATGTTTCGACAGGGAAAGGTCTACACCTTC. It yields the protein CASSEMFRQGKVYTF.

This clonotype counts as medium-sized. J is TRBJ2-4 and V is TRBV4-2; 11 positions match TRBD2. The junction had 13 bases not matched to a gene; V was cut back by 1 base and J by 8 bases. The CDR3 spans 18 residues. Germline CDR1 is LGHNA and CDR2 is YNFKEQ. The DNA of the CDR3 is TGTGCCAGCAGCCAAGGTCTTAGCGGGGGGGCCGGGGCGTACATTCAGTACTTC. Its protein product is CASSQGLSGGAGAYIQYF.

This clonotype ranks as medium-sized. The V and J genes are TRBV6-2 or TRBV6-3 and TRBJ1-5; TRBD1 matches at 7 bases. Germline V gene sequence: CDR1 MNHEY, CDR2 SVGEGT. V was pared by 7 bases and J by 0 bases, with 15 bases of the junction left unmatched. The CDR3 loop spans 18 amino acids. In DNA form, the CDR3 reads TGTGCCAGCACCTCCCGGGACAGACTAACGTATAGCAATCAGCCCCAGCATTTT. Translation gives CASTSRDRLTYSNQPQHF.

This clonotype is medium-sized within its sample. DNA for the CDR3: TGCGCCAGCAGCAGGAGCGGGGGCTACGGGGATACGCAGTATTTT. As protein: CASSRSGGYGDTQYF. V is TRBV5-1 and J is TRBJ2-3; 8 nucleotides line up with TRBD2. The germline CDR1 and CDR2 sequences are SGHRS and YFSETQ. The CDR3 sequence is 15 residues long. With V trimmed by 4 bases and J by 6 bases, 10 bases remained unmatched.

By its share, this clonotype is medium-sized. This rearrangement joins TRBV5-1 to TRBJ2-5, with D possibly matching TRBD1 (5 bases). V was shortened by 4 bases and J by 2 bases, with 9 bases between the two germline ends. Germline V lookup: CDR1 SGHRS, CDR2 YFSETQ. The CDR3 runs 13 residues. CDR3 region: CASSLTVQETQYF. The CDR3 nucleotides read TGCGCCAGCAGCCTGACAGTACAAGAGACCCAGTACTTC.

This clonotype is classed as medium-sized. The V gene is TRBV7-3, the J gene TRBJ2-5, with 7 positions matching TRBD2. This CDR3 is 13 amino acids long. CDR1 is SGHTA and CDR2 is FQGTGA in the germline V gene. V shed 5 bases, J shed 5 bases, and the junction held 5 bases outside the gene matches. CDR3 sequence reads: CASSRLARETQYF. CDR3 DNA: TGTGCCAGCAGCCGACTAGCACGGGAGACCCAGTACTTC.

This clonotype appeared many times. This CDR3 reads CASGAPPPDRDGYTF. DNA for the CDR3: TGTGCTAGTGGTGCGCCTCCCCCGGACAGGGATGGCTACACCTTC. This chain joins TRBV12-5 and TRBJ1-2; 8 bases fit TRBD1. Germline V gives CDR1 LGHNT, CDR2 FRNRAP. V lost 5 bases, J lost 6 bases, and 11 bases stayed unmatched. This CDR3 has 15 residues.

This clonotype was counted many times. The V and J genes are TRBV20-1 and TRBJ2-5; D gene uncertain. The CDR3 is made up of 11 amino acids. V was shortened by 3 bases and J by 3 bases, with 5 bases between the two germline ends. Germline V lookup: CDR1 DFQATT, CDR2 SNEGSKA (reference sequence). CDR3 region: CSARGEETQYF. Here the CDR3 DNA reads TGCAGTGCTAGGGGTGAAGAGACCCAGTACTTC.

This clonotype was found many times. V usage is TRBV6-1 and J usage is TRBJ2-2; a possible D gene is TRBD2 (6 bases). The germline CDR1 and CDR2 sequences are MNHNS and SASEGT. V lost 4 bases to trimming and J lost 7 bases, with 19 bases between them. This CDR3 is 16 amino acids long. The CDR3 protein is CASSGVAQGLGGELFF. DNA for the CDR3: TGTGCCAGCAGTGGAGTGGCTCAGGGACTGGGCGGGGAGCTGTTTTTT.

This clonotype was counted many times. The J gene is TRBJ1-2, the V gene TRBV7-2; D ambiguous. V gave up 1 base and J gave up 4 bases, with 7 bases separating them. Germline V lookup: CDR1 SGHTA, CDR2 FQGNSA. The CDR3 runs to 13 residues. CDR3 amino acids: CASSLEPAYGYTF. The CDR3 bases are TGTGCCAGCAGCTTAGAGCCAGCCTATGGCTACACCTTC.

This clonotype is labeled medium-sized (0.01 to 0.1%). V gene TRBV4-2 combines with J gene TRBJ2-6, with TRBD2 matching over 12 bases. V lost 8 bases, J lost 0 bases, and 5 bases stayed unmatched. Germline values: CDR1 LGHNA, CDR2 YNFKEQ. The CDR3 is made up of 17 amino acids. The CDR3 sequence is CASLGLAGFSGANVLTF. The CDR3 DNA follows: TGTGCCAGCCTTGGACTAGCGGGGTTCTCTGGGGCCAACGTCCTGACTTTC.

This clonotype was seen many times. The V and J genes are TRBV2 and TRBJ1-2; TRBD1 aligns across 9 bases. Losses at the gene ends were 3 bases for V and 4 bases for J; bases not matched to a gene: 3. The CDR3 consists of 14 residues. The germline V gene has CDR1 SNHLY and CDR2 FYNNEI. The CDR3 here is CASSEDRGGYGYTF. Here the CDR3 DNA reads TGTGCCAGCAGTGAGGACAGGGGTGGCTATGGCTACACCTTC. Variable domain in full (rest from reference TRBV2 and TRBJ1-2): EPEVTQTPSHQVTQMGQEVILRCVPISNHLYFYWYRQILGQKVEFLVSFYNNEISEKSEIFDDQFSVERPDGSNFTLKIRSTKLEDSAMYFCASSEDRGGYGYTFGSGTRLTVV.